This is a list of T cell receptor beta chains from one sample in a study of T-cell memory formation after mild COVID-19. TCRdb independently ran MiXCR on the 5' RACE reads; one entry per CDR3 protein. The sample includes tens of thousands of distinct CDR3 sequences, 9.5% to 15% of them seen just once. Sequenced sample: PBMCs or a T cell subset sorted from them (not recorded which). The receptors come from a man aged 18 to 30 who had mild COVID-19 (a few samples of this study predate the infection). Cell type and time point are not known. Each CDR3 is given with its conserved first and last residue. Each record gives: CDR3 protein, CDR3 DNA, J gene, D gene, clone size, V gene. A D gene is named only where the DNA matches it firmly. Clone sizes are given selectively: once, few, many, or a class where the clone is expanded.

CASSLASAFPEAFF,TGTGCCAGCAGCTTAGCGTCGGCGTTCCCTGAAGCTTTCTTT,TRBJ1-1,-,few,TRBV7-9
CASSQWGAKNIQYF,TGCGCCAGCAGCCAATGGGGAGCCAAAAACATTCAGTACTTC,TRBJ2-4,-,-,TRBV4-1
CASSIGSRAEAFF,TGTGCCAGTAGTATCGGGAGCAGGGCAGAAGCTTTCTTT,TRBJ1-1,-,-,TRBV19
CASSYGVLNTEAFF,TGTGCCAGCAGTTATGGGGTACTGAACACTGAAGCTTTCTTT,TRBJ1-1,-,-,TRBV6-5
CASSVAPILYGAVIDTAGANVLTF,TGTGCCAGCAGCGTAGCGCCGATCTTATATGGGGCCGTTATAGATACGGCTGGGGCCAACGTCCTGACTTTC,TRBJ2-6,-,few,TRBV9
CASSLGTSTEAFF,TGTGCCAGCAGCTTAGGGACGTCCACTGAAGCTTTCTTT,TRBJ1-1,-,few,TRBV7-9
CASSFSGGTLSYEQYF,TGTGCCAGCAGCTTCAGCGGGGGGACTCTCTCCTACGAGCAGTACTTC,TRBJ2-7,TRBD2,few,TRBV7-8
CASSPPNGELFF,TGTGCCAGCAGTCCTCCCAACGGGGAGCTGTTTTTT,TRBJ2-2,-,few,TRBV27
CSAPDRGLDTQYF,TGCAGTGCTCCCGACAGGGGACTGGATACGCAGTATTTT,TRBJ2-3,TRBD1,-,TRBV20-1
CASSSGTRVNEQFF,TGTGCCAGCAGCTCGGGGACGCGGGTCAATGAGCAGTTCTTC,TRBJ2-1,-,-,TRBV7-8
CASTFSGGNEQFF,TGTGCCAGCACATTTAGCGGGGGAAATGAGCAGTTCTTC,TRBJ2-1,TRBD2,-,TRBV5-4
CASSEDDFYEQFF,TGTGCCAGCAGTGAGGACGACTTCTATGAGCAGTTCTTC,TRBJ2-1,-,few,TRBV2
CASSPGQGWTGELFF,TGTGCCAGCAGCCCCGGACAGGGGTGGACCGGGGAGCTGTTTTTT,TRBJ2-2,TRBD1,few,TRBV11-3
CASTGAEAFF,TGTGCCAGTACTGGGGCTGAAGCTTTCTTT,TRBJ1-1,-,-,TRBV19
CASTLGQGHNYGYTF,TGCGCCAGCACTTTGGGACAGGGACATAACTATGGCTACACCTTC,TRBJ1-2,TRBD1,-,TRBV5-1
CSAHLATNEKLFF,TGCAGCGCCCACCTTGCAACTAATGAAAAACTGTTTTTT,TRBJ1-4,-,few,TRBV29-1
CASSLSVSPLTTQYF,TGTGCCAGCAGCTTATCCGTCAGCCCACTCACGACGCAGTATTTT,TRBJ2-3,-,few,TRBV11-2
CASLGSSLSYNEQFF,TGTGCCAGCCTTGGTTCCTCCCTCTCCTACAATGAGCAGTTCTTC,TRBJ2-1,-,few,TRBV12-3/TRBV12-4
CATSRTLSDGYTF,TGTGCCACCAGCAGAACTCTGAGCGATGGCTACACCTTC,TRBJ1-2,-,many,TRBV15
CASSLVGGRVNSPLHF,TGTGCCAGCAGCTTAGTTGGAGGCAGAGTAAATTCACCCCTCCACTTT,TRBJ1-6,-,-,TRBV7-2
CASSRRNEQFF,TGTGCCAGCTCCAGGAGGAATGAGCAGTTCTTC,TRBJ2-1,-,-,TRBV6-5
CASSAMTTDTQYF,TGCGCCAGCAGCGCGATGACCACAGATACGCAGTATTTT,TRBJ2-3,-,few,TRBV5-1
CSPGTLTGYEQFF,TGCAGTCCAGGGACCCTCACAGGGTATGAGCAGTTCTTC,TRBJ2-1,-,many,TRBV20-1
CASSDGQGLTETQYF,TGTGCCAGCAGCGACGGACAGGGGTTGACAGAGACCCAGTACTTC,TRBJ2-5,TRBD1,few,TRBV9
CSARKLGDGHNEQFF,TGCAGTGCCAGAAAACTGGGGGACGGACACAATGAGCAGTTCTTC,TRBJ2-1,-,many,TRBV20-1
CSVEGIGGQTQETQYF,TGCAGCGTTGAGGGCATTGGGGGACAGACGCAAGAGACCCAGTACTTC,TRBJ2-5,TRBD1,many,TRBV29-1
CSVPEGTGELFF,TGCAGCGTGCCCGAAGGCACCGGGGAGCTGTTTTTT,TRBJ2-2,-,-,TRBV29-1
CSLVSGQGDTQYF,TGCAGCCTGGTTTCTGGACAGGGGGATACGCAGTATTTT,TRBJ2-3,TRBD1,few,TRBV29-1
CASSFSLDTQYF,TGTGCCAGCAGCTTCTCCCTAGATACGCAGTATTTT,TRBJ2-3,-,many,TRBV7-2
CASSARQGGKTGELFF,TGTGCCAGCAGCGCCCGACAGGGGGGAAAAACCGGGGAGCTGTTTTTT,TRBJ2-2,TRBD1,-,TRBV9
CASSDPRASSGANVLTF,TGTGCCAGCAGTGACCCCAGGGCCTCCTCTGGGGCCAACGTCCTGACTTTC,TRBJ2-6,-,-,TRBV25-1
CASSPPLQETQYF,TGTGCCAGCAGCCCCCCCTTGCAAGAGACCCAGTACTTC,TRBJ2-5,-,-,TRBV11-1
CASSFRGGETQYF,TGTGCCAGCAGTTTTAGAGGCGGGGAGACCCAGTACTTC,TRBJ2-5,-,-,TRBV28
CASSQGAIRYEQYF,TGTGCCAGCAGCCAAGGGGCAATCCGCTACGAGCAGTACTTC,TRBJ2-7,-,few,TRBV7-9
CASSLGAEQFF,TGTGCCAGCAGCCTAGGGGCTGAGCAGTTCTTC,TRBJ2-1,-,many,TRBV12-3/TRBV12-4
CASSYSTTGELFF,TGTGCCAGCAGTTACTCGACCACCGGGGAGCTGTTTTTT,TRBJ2-2,-,medium-sized,TRBV6-2/TRBV6-3
CASSQGPLRQGNTEAFF,TGCGCCAGCAGCCAAGGACCGCTCCGACAGGGGAACACTGAAGCTTTCTTT,TRBJ1-1,TRBD1,many,TRBV4-1